This T cell receptor (beta chain) derives from a study of blood T cell repertoires in COVID-19. Study-level information: Acute and convalescent COVID-19 samples came from the United States, Italy and Spain. Sources were T cells, B-cell-depleted T cells, or PBMCs; the material itself was cDNA or gDNA.

Assay used: immunoSEQ multiplex PCR; TCRdb lists only in-frame clones, some missing. This sample yields over 85,000 clones, of which 75% to 90% are seen a single time; under 8.5% belongs to the top ten. CDR1 and CDR2 (germline): SGDLS, YYNGEE. The CDR3 consists of 18 residues. With V trimmed by 3 bases and J by 1 base, 11 bases remained unmatched. This clonotype was sampled from a man aged 60-69 years with acute or convalescent COVID-19. The sample taken for sequencing was peripheral blood. The V and J genes are TRBV9 and TRBJ2-1; 9 bases match TRBD2. CDR3 sequence (DNA): TGTGCCAGCAGCGCGGGGGATTTAGCGGGAGTTTCCTACAATGAGCAGTTCTTC. Translated: CASSAGDLAGVSYNEQFF. Full variable domain (remainder filled in from reference TRBV9 and TRBJ2-1): DSGVTQTPKHLITATGQRVTLRCSPRSGDLSVYWYQQSLDQGLQFLIQYYNGEERAKGNILERFSAQQFPDLHSELNLSSLELGDSALYFCASSAGDLAGVSYNEQFFGPGTRLTVL.